This TCR beta chain was identified in a study of monozygotic twins with inflammatory bowel disease. The draw for each donor consisted of a single 2.5 ml blood sample. Remarks on this clonotype: What it binds is unknown.

Study-wide points: Support for a single strong signal or clonotype associated with IBD was absent.

This CDR3 spans 14 amino acids. CDR1 is LNHDA, CDR2 SQIVND, per germline (reference sequence). Template switching added UMIs carrying a 6-nucleotide sample barcode. TCRdb reprocessed the 5' RACE reads, keeping one entry per CDR3 protein, no DNA. Found here are fewer than 550,000 distinct CDR3 sequences; the top ten clones hold around 2.4%. Material: blood. The genes are TRBV19 and TRBJ2-3. The clonotype was recovered from a human donor with ulcerative colitis or Crohn's disease, or a healthy co-twin of an affected twin (not recorded which). Here the CDR3 reads CASARFATTDTQYF.